Given below is one T cell receptor beta chain in context. Antigen: not known. This sample was included in a study of cytomegalovirus exposure and HLA in healthy donors. In germline, CDR1 is SQVTM, CDR2 ANQGSEA. This CDR3 region has 15 residues. The trim removed 6 bases at V and 3 bases at J, leaving 6 bases unmatched. Primers: 60 Vbeta forward and 13 Jbeta reverse. TCRdb keeps only in-frame clones here, not all; method: immunoSEQ multiplex PCR. Seen here are about 180,000 clones, 70% to 80% observed once, and the top ten hold under 2.5%. Study findings and constraints: Follow-up analysis found HLA locus-dependent TCR association rates, highest for DRB1 and lowest for HLA-C. In a later analysis, about 17,000 TCR beta sequences were associated with HLA alleles at 0.05 false discovery rate. The sole available immune exposure information was CMV serostatus.

Each donor was healthy, and each was a bone marrow donor. This rearrangement joins TRBV29-1 to TRBJ2-3, with 13 bases that match TRBD2. Sequencing used PBMCs. The origin of this receptor is a man in his sixties in good health and CMV-seronegative. The CDR3 is CSVGGTSGITDTQYF. The CDR3 bases are TGCAGCGTGGGTGGGACTAGCGGGATAACAGATACGCAGTATTTT.